A single sample gave rise to the 10 T cell receptor beta chains below, sequenced in a study of shared clonotypes between healthy human individuals (dated by TCRdb to 2020 to 2022). Libraries were constructed by the immunoSEQ multiplex PCR assay. The source is immuneACCESS, and TCRdb retained only in-frame sequences with V and J called. Part of the clones is not carried over; for the studies checked, unresolved V genes explain less than half of this, and the remainder is unexplained. Counted in this sample were roughly 510,000 clones; 75% to 80% of them appeared once. Of the sample, around 13% falls within the top ten clones. Material for sequencing was PBMCs. All receptors derive from a woman aged 40 to 49 in good health. Some clones in this sample may be carry-over from other donors' samples.

The chain uses TRBV29-1 and TRBJ2-7, with unresolved D. The CDR3 contains 11 residues. The ends were cut back, 4 bases at V and 2 bases at J, with 6 bases in the middle. Germline V gene lookup returns CDR1 SQVTM and CDR2 ANQGSEA. The CDR3 protein is CSVAVTYEQYF. In DNA form, the CDR3 reads TGCAGCGTTGCGGTGACCTACGAGCAGTACTTC.

The rearrangement uses TRBV2 and TRBJ2-5; TRBD1 aligns across 9 bases. This CDR3 is built from 16 residues. Germline CDR1 is SNHLY and CDR2 is FYNNEI. Trimming took 6 bases from V and 3 from J; bases not matched to a gene: 11. Written as DNA, the CDR3 is TGTGCCAGCAGCCAGGACAGGGGATCGGTCGAAGAGACCCAGTACTTC. Translating it yields CASSQDRGSVEETQYF.

V gene TRBV6-5 combines with J gene TRBJ1-1, with TRBD1 matching over 7 bases. The CDR3 covers 14 residues. CDR1 and CDR2 (germline): MNHEY, SVGAGI. J was trimmed by 7 bases and V by 2 bases; bases with no gene match: 7. For the CDR3, the DNA is TGTGCCAGCAGTTACCCCGGACAGGAAATTGAAGCTTTCTTT. It yields the protein CASSYPGQEIEAFF.

This clone was recorded once. The CDR3 is CASSHARYTGELFF. The CDR3 nucleotides read TGTGCCAGCAGCCATGCGAGGTACACCGGGGAGCTGTTTTTT. The chain employs TRBV7-9 and TRBJ2-2, with D unclear. Germline CDR1 reads SEHNR; CDR2 reads FQNEAQ (reference sequence). V shed 5 bases and J shed 3 bases, with 10 bases lying between them. The length of the CDR3 is 14 residues.

This chain connects TRBV27 to TRBJ1-4, with unresolved D. The CDR3 totals 13 residues. The germline CDR1 and CDR2 sequences are MNHEY and SMNVEV (reference sequence). Trimming took off 2 bases at V and 8 bases at J, with 9 bases between the two ends. As DNA, the CDR3 is TGTGCCAGCAGTTTAAAAGGCGGGGAAAAACTGTTTTTT. Residues: CASSLKGGEKLFF.

This clone was counted a few times. One junction end does not reproduce the germline sequence, and a read error may be involved. The rearrangement links TRBV19 to TRBJ2-7, with 10 bases lining up with TRBD2. This CDR3 is 14 amino acids long. CDR1 LNHDA and CDR2 SQIVND come from the germline V gene (reference sequence). Here the CDR3 reads CASSVEAGGREQYF. Here the CDR3 DNA reads TGTGCCAGTAGTGTAGAAGCGGGAGGGCGCGAGCAGTACTTC.

V gene TRBV18 combines with J gene TRBJ1-2; 9 bases are a match to TRBD1. Germline assignment: CDR1 KGHSH and CDR2 LQKENI. J was trimmed by 6 bases and V by 8 bases; bases with no gene match: 7. The CDR3 sequence is 13 residues long. The CDR3 nucleotides are TGTGCCAGCACAATGACAGGGGGAAATGGCTACACCTTC. The encoded protein is CASTMTGGNGYTF.

The chain couples TRBV4-1 to TRBJ2-7; D might be TRBD1 or TRBD2, each matching 5 bases. CDR1 and CDR2 (germline): MGHRA, YSYEKL. The CDR3 consists of 13 residues. V lost 2 bases, J lost 3 bases, and 8 bases lay in between. This CDR3 is CASSQRDHYEQYF. The CDR3 bases are TGCGCCAGCAGCCAACGGGACCACTACGAGCAGTACTTC.

The V and J genes are TRBV15 and TRBJ2-1; TRBD1 agrees at 9 bases. Germline V gene lookup returns CDR1 LNHNV and CDR2 YYDKDF (reference sequence). The CDR3 has 18 amino acids. The junction had 15 bases not matched to a gene; V was cut back by 8 bases and J by 1 base. CDR3 in DNA: TGTGCCACCGGGTCCGGGACAGGGTTACTCAGATCCTACAATGAGCAGTTCTTC. Translation gives CATGSGTGLLRSYNEQFF.

This clone was detected only a few times. In the same sample, other DNA sequences code for this CDR3. The chain uses TRBV28 and TRBJ2-1; D might be TRBD1 or TRBD2, each matching 5 bases. Germline CDR1 is MDHEN and CDR2 is SYDVKM. This CDR3 is built from 16 residues. Trimming took off 0 bases at V and 0 bases at J, with 9 bases between the two ends. The CDR3 region is CASSLWRGSSYNEQFF. For the CDR3, the DNA is TGTGCCAGCAGTTTATGGAGGGGAAGCTCCTACAATGAGCAGTTCTTC.